This T cell receptor beta chain is from a study of blood T cell repertoires in COVID-19. As originally analysed: Reference gene primer amplification gave estimated nucleated cell counts. The table came from immunoSEQ multiplex PCR; TCRdb's copy has only in-frame clones and leaves some out. V, J and clone size are those of that table, while D and trimming were read from the DNA. Here the sample spans approximately 120,000 clones, about 80% being singletons. The CDR3 runs 14 residues. In germline, CDR1 is SQVTM, CDR2 ANQGSEA. With 5 bases clipped from V and 4 bases from J, the junction kept 10 bases outside the gene matches.

Sequencing was carried out using peripheral blood. V gene TRBV29-1 combines with J gene TRBJ1-2; 7 bases fit TRBD1. This clonotype was obtained from a man aged 35 to 55 with active or convalescent COVID-19. CDR3 in DNA: TGCAGCGTTACTTCCGAGACAGGGACCTATGGCTACACCTTC. Translation: CSVTSETGTYGYTF.